This T cell receptor beta chain comes out of a study of CD8+ T cells in alopecia areata. Study context: Treated patients received oral tofacitinib, 5 to 10 mg twice daily. Tofacitinib ran for 6 to 18 months before 6 months off drug.

Reverse transcription of extracted RNA yielded cDNA, which provided the sequencing template. The protocol was immunoSEQ multiplex PCR, while the TCRdb copy is restricted to in-frame clones and leaves out a portion. Of 150,000 to 200,000 clones detected, roughly 63% appear once; the ten largest clones hold 1.7%. On this clone: Its matching antigen is unknown.

V was pared by 4 bases and J by 6 bases, with 11 bases between. The CDR3 runs 12 residues. The germline gives CDR1 SGDLS, CDR2 YYNGEE. Study observations and caveats: Alopecia totalis/universalis scalp especially showed more expanded CD8+ clones than normal scalp.

This clonotype was sampled from a human donor with alopecia areata. Sample: CD4+ T cells sorted from blood, taken at week 0. V and J are TRBV9 and TRBJ2-7; D uncertain. The CDR3: CASSQIGLEQYF. The CDR3 DNA reads TGTGCCAGCAGCCAGATTGGGCTCGAGCAGTACTTC.